Given below is one T cell receptor (beta chain) in context. Its antigen is currently unknown. The CDR3 loop spans 13 amino acids. Germline CDR1 reads SQVTM; CDR2 reads ANQGSEA. Trimming removed 6 bases from V and 5 bases from J, with 16 bases in between. Here immunoSEQ multiplex PCR was the method, and the copy in TCRdb shows in-frame clones only, minus some. This table holds hundreds of thousands of clones, approximately 84% found once. This sample was included in a study of cytomegalovirus exposure and HLA in healthy donors. The overall study: The same platform used for the roughly 610 first-cohort repertoires was also used for the 130 or so validation repertoires, as a later analysis reported. Overall study findings and caveats: There were under 200 TCR beta chains listed as cytomegalovirus-associated. Reportedly, diagnosis of cytomegalovirus status by the classifier showed high specificity and sensitivity.

The material sequenced was PBMCs. This receptor was obtained from a man between 18 and 29 years old in good health and CMV-seropositive. J is TRBJ1-2 and V is TRBV29-1; no definite D call. CDR3: CSVQPDGPYGYTF. The CDR3 DNA follows: TGCAGCGTCCAACCGGACGGACCGTATGGCTACACCTTC.